One and the same sample provided the 30 T cell receptor beta chains below, sequenced in a study of control samples from healthy donors and cancer patients. Profiling relied on immunoSEQ multiplex PCR, and the TCRdb table lists in-frame clones only, not all of them. The sample records 100,000 to 150,000 clones, 90% being singletons. Sequencing was performed on blood. The receptor source for this set is a man between 40 and 49 years old in good health.

This clone was recorded once. V usage is TRBV5-1 and J usage is TRBJ1-2, with 7 bases that match TRBD1. CDR1 is SGHRS, CDR2 YFSETQ, per germline. With 0 bases clipped from V and 0 bases from J, the junction kept 5 bases outside the gene matches. The CDR3 spans 16 residues. The CDR3: CASSLATGVTNYGYTF. The CDR3 bases are TGCGCCAGCAGCTTGGCCACAGGGGTGACTAACTATGGCTACACCTTC.

J is TRBJ2-3 and V is TRBV6-5; D is possibly TRBD2 (5 bases). The germline gives CDR1 MNHEY, CDR2 SVGAGI. V lost 5 bases and J lost 0, with 9 bases in between. The CDR3 runs 14 residues. The chain's CDR3 is CASSLRTSTDTQYF. As DNA, the CDR3 is TGTGCCAGCAGTCTGAGGACTAGCACAGATACGCAGTATTTT.

The chain employs TRBV5-1 and TRBJ2-2; TRBD1 is a possible D gene (6 bases). Looked up from germline, CDR1 is SGHRS and CDR2 is YFSETQ. Deletions cut 5 bases from V and 4 bases from J, with 18 bases between. The CDR3 sequence is 16 residues long. The CDR3 sequence: CASRKYAQGSTGELFF. Here the CDR3 DNA reads TGCGCCAGCAGAAAATACGCGCAGGGGTCCACCGGGGAGCTGTTTTTT.

CDR3 DNA sequence: TGTGCCAGCAGCTTGGGGGCCCGGACCGGGGAGCTGTTTTTT. It translates to CASSLGARTGELFF. The rearrangement uses TRBV5-4 and TRBJ2-2; no definite D call. Deletions cut 0 bases from V and 5 bases from J, with 8 bases between. The CDR3 covers 14 residues. Germline V gene sequence: CDR1 SGHNT, CDR2 YYREEE (reference sequence).

The chain links TRBV3-1 (or the pseudogene TRBV3-2) to TRBJ2-2; D may be TRBD1 (6 bases). The CDR3 length is 15 residues. Between the trimmed V and J ends, which lost 1 base and 3 bases, there was a span of 9 bases. The germline V gene has CDR1 LGHDT and CDR2 YNNKEL (reference sequence). CDR3 amino acids: CASSQVTGHTGELFF. Written as DNA, the CDR3 is TGTGCCAGCAGCCAAGTTACAGGGCACACCGGGGAGCTGTTTTTT.

The chain recombines TRBV6-4 with TRBJ2-3, with D tentatively TRBD1 (6 bases). This CDR3 region has 17 residues. Germline CDR1 is MRHNA and CDR2 is SNTAGT. V lost 3 bases and J 1 base, leaving 17 bases between the germline ends. CDR3 bases: TGTGCCAGCAGTGATTTTACAGGGAAGGCCTGCACAGATACGCAGTATTTT. Its protein is CASSDFTGKACTDTQYF.

The chain joins TRBV6-6 to TRBJ2-3; 10 nucleotides line up with TRBD2. The J segment lost 0 bases and the V segment lost 2 bases, leaving 2 bases of the junction unmatched. The CDR3 extends over 16 amino acids. Germline values: CDR1 MNHNY, CDR2 SVGAGI (reference sequence). The CDR3 DNA sequence: TGTGCCAGCAGTTACCAACTAGCGGGGAGCACAGATACGCAGTATTTT. Its translation: CASSYQLAGSTDTQYF.

J is TRBJ2-5 and V is TRBV3-1 (or the pseudogene TRBV3-2); TRBD2 matches at 9 bases. CDR1 is LGHDT and CDR2 is YNNKEL in the germline V gene (reference sequence). The CDR3 totals 15 residues. V shed 1 base, J shed 5 bases, and the junction held 5 bases outside the gene matches. The CDR3 DNA follows: TGTGCCAGCAGCCAAGCAAGCGGGGGGCTTGAGACCCAGTACTTC. Translated: CASSQASGGLETQYF.

V gene TRBV5-1 combines with J gene TRBJ1-3; D not resolved. The CDR3 length is 16 residues. V was shortened by 3 bases and J by 0 bases, with 13 bases between the two germline ends. Per the germline V gene, CDR1 is SGHRS and CDR2 is YFSETQ. CDR3: CASSSGELFSGNTIYF. The CDR3 region has the DNA TGCGCCAGCAGCTCTGGGGAGCTCTTCTCTGGAAACACCATATATTTT.

This chain links TRBV5-1 with TRBJ2-3; TRBD2 is a possible D gene (5 bases). The CDR3 totals 17 residues. Germline CDR1 and CDR2: SGHRS and YFSETQ. V was trimmed by 1 base and J by 3 bases, leaving 18 bases between them. CDR3 in amino acids: CASSLIRPGKVTDTQYF. DNA of the CDR3: TGCGCCAGCAGCTTGATCCGCCCGGGGAAGGTAACAGATACGCAGTATTTT.

This chain links TRBV7-2 with TRBJ1-5; no clear D gene. The CDR3 has 15 residues. CDR1 and CDR2 from the germline V gene are SGHTA and FQGNSA. V lost 1 base and J 2 bases, leaving 9 bases between the germline ends. The DNA for the CDR3 is TGTGCCAGCAGCTTAGTCCATGGAGGCAATCAGCCCCAGCATTTT. Its protein product is CASSLVHGGNQPQHF.

The J gene is TRBJ1-1, the V gene TRBV5-1, with D possibly being TRBD1 (6 bases). Trimming shortened V by 0 bases and J by 6 bases, and 24 bases separated the two germline ends. The length of the CDR3 is 18 residues. From germline, CDR1 is SGHRS and CDR2 YFSETQ. This CDR3 is CASSLDPSQGGFIPEAFF. CDR3 nucleotide sequence: TGCGCCAGCAGCTTGGATCCCTCACAAGGGGGGTTTATACCTGAAGCTTTCTTT.

A remark on this clone: This same CDR3 is encoded by further DNA sequences in the sample. V gene TRBV18 combines with J gene TRBJ2-7; D is unresolved. The CDR3 contains 12 residues. CDR1 KGHSH and CDR2 LQKENI come from the germline V gene. V lost 2 bases and J 2 bases, leaving 4 bases between the germline ends. CDR3 protein: CASSPGPYEQYF. The CDR3 nucleotides are TGTGCCAGCTCACCAGGGCCCTACGAGCAGTACTTC.

The chain joins TRBV29-1 to TRBJ1-2; 10 positions match TRBD1. V shed 6 bases, J shed 5 bases, and the junction held 6 bases outside the gene matches. The germline gives CDR1 SQVTM, CDR2 ANQGSEA. The CDR3 has 13 amino acids. CDR3 residues: CSVPRTGGYGYTF. The CDR3 DNA is TGCAGCGTACCAAGGACAGGGGGGTATGGCTACACCTTC.

As to this clone: A junction end diverges from the germline sequence, so it may reflect a read error. The rearrangement uses TRBV2 and TRBJ2-7; TRBD1 matches 9 bases. Germline CDR1 is SNHLY and CDR2 is FYNNEI. This CDR3 contains 14 residues. Here the CDR3 DNA reads TGTGCCAGCAGGGAAGGGACAGGGATAGCCGAGCAGTACTTC. Translated, it gives CASREGTGIAEQYF.

V gene TRBV25-1 combines with J gene TRBJ1-1; 8 nucleotides line up with TRBD1. The J segment lost 0 bases and the V segment lost 8 bases, leaving 2 bases of the junction unmatched. The CDR3 has 13 amino acids. Germline V CDR1 and CDR2: MGHDK, SYGVNS. CDR3 coding DNA: TGTGCCAGCTGGGACAGGTTGAACACTGAAGCTTTCTTT. As protein: CASWDRLNTEAFF.

The chain couples TRBV5-1 to TRBJ2-3; 9 nucleotides match TRBD2. Germline CDR1 and CDR2: SGHRS and YFSETQ. CDR3 length: 15 residues. V shed 4 bases and J 7 bases; nucleotides not matched to a gene: 10. This CDR3 is CASSTASGGYYTQYF. The CDR3 nucleotides are TGCGCCAGCAGCACAGCAAGCGGGGGGTACTATACGCAGTATTTT. Supplemented by reference TRBV5-1 and TRBJ2-3, the full variable domain reads KAGVTQTPRYLIKTRGQQVTLSCSPISGHRSVSWYQQTPGQGLQFLFEYFSETQRNKGNFPGRFSGRQFSNSRSEMNVSTLELGDSALYLCASSTASGGYYTQYFGPGTRLTVL.

This sequence joins TRBV6-5 and TRBJ1-5; 7 bases are a match to TRBD1. The CDR3 extends over 15 amino acids. Trimming removed 5 bases from V and 7 bases from J; junction bases left unmatched: 11. Germline CDR1 is MNHEY and CDR2 is SVGAGI. In nucleotides, the CDR3 is TGTGCCAGCAGTCATTGGGAGGGGGCGCGGCAGCCCCAGCATTTT. Translated: CASSHWEGARQPQHF.

This clone was seen a single time. V gene TRBV5-1 combines with J gene TRBJ1-6; 8 nucleotides agree with TRBD1. The CDR3 length is 15 residues. Germline lookup yields CDR1 SGHRS and CDR2 YFSETQ. J was trimmed by 7 bases and V by 1 base; bases with no gene match: 4. The DNA of the CDR3 is TGCGCCAGCAGCTTGAGTACAGGGGGGAATTCACCCCTCCACTTT. It specifies CASSLSTGGNSPLHF.

This clone was seen just once. The J gene is TRBJ2-7, the V gene TRBV5-3; D possibly corresponds to TRBD1 (5 bases). TRBV5-3 is given ORF status, its function remaining uncertain. There are 15 residues in the CDR3. Trimming pared 1 base from V and 6 bases from J, leaving 17 bases between. The CDR3 sequence is CARSLCPTGFGEQYF. In nucleotides, the CDR3 is TGTGCCAGAAGCTTGTGTCCAACAGGTTTCGGCGAGCAGTACTTC.

The gene calls are TRBV5-1 and TRBJ2-5; 9 bases align to TRBD2. Trimming took 4 bases from V and 1 from J; bases not matched to a gene: 5. CDR3 size: 15 residues. The germline V gene encodes CDR1 SGHRS and CDR2 YFSETQ. The DNA for the CDR3 is TGCGCCAGCAGCGTGACTAGCGGAACCCAAGAGACCCAGTACTTC. Translation: CASSVTSGTQETQYF. Full variable domain (remainder filled in from reference TRBV5-1 and TRBJ2-5): KAGVTQTPRYLIKTRGQQVTLSCSPISGHRSVSWYQQTPGQGLQFLFEYFSETQRNKGNFPGRFSGRQFSNSRSEMNVSTLELGDSALYLCASSVTSGTQETQYFGPGTRLLVL.

This sequence joins TRBV28 and TRBJ1-2, with 11 bases matching TRBD1. Trimming removed 2 bases from V and 11 bases from J; junction bases left unmatched: 10. Germline CDR1 reads MDHEN; CDR2 reads SYDVKM. This CDR3 has 15 amino acids. CDR3: CASSLGGTGGLGYTF. CDR3 nucleotide sequence: TGTGCCAGCAGTTTAGGCGGGACAGGGGGGTTAGGGTACACCTTC.

V is TRBV3-1 (or the pseudogene TRBV3-2) and J is TRBJ2-7; a possible D gene is TRBD1 (5 bases). CDR3 length equals 13 residues. Germline V gives CDR1 LGHDT, CDR2 YNNKEL (reference sequence). The ends were cut back, 3 bases at V and 4 bases at J, with 10 bases in the middle. Here the CDR3 DNA reads TGTGCCAGCAGCCATAGAGCAGGGTACGAGCAGTACTTC. As protein: CASSHRAGYEQYF.

The J gene is TRBJ2-1, the V gene TRBV5-1; D call uncertain. The CDR3 covers 12 residues. Trimming removed 0 bases from V and 4 bases from J, with 2 bases in between. Per the germline V gene, CDR1 is SGHRS and CDR2 is YFSETQ. This chain's CDR3 is CASSLVYNEQFF. CDR3 nucleotide sequence: TGCGCCAGCAGCTTGGTATACAATGAGCAGTTCTTC.

The genes are TRBV18 and TRBJ1-4; no firm D call. Trimming cost V 7 bases and J 0 bases, with 15 bases left between them. This CDR3 has 16 residues. Germline V gene sequence: CDR1 KGHSH, CDR2 LQKENI. Here the CDR3 reads CASYDRTQSTNEKLFF. The CDR3 DNA follows: TGTGCCAGCTACGACCGAACCCAGTCAACTAATGAAAAACTGTTTTTT.

The V call is TRBV24-1, the J call TRBJ2-3; D is ambiguous. The germline gives CDR1 KGHDR, CDR2 SFDVKD. The CDR3 length is 12 residues. The V end lost 3 bases, the J end lost 6 bases, and 6 bases lay between the germline ends. CDR3 residues: CATSDPGDTQYF. The CDR3 DNA reads TGTGCCACCAGTGATCCCGGGGATACGCAGTATTTT.

V is TRBV4-1 and J is TRBJ1-3; D unresolved. The CDR3 runs 14 residues. Germline V lookup: CDR1 MGHRA, CDR2 YSYEKL. V lost 1 base to trimming and J lost 4 bases, with 8 bases between them. In nucleotides, the CDR3 is TGCGCCAGCAGCCAAGTCCACTTCGGAAACACCATATATTTT. It encodes CASSQVHFGNTIYF.

The J gene is TRBJ2-2, the V gene TRBV21-1; the table names TRBD1, a call not compared with the DNA. TRBV21-1 corresponds to a pseudogene. This CDR3 has 17 amino acids. CDR3 coding DNA: TGTGCCAGCAGCAAGTCCCAGGCAGGGGCGAACACCGGGGAGCTGTTTTTT. It yields the protein CASSKSQAGANTGELFF.

This chain connects TRBV14 to TRBJ1-3; tentative D call: TRBD1 (5 bases). Germline V lookup: CDR1 SGHDN, CDR2 FVKESK. This CDR3 is built from 14 residues. V was clipped by 0 bases and J by 8 bases, with 11 bases between them. The CDR3 nucleotides are TGTGCCAGCAGCCAAGATCCCCAGGGATACACCATATATTTT. Its protein product is CASSQDPQGYTIYF.

The chain carries TRBV5-1 and TRBJ1-2; D gene ambiguous. This CDR3 contains 13 residues. Germline lookup yields CDR1 SGHRS and CDR2 YFSETQ. With 2 bases removed from V and 4 bases from J, the gap between germline ends came to 9 bases. CDR3 loop: CASSFQDVYGYTF. Written as DNA, the CDR3 is TGCGCCAGCAGCTTTCAGGATGTCTATGGCTACACCTTC. Full variable domain (outside the CDR3, taken from reference TRBV5-1 and TRBJ1-2): KAGVTQTPRYLIKTRGQQVTLSCSPISGHRSVSWYQQTPGQGLQFLFEYFSETQRNKGNFPGRFSGRQFSNSRSEMNVSTLELGDSALYLCASSFQDVYGYTFGSGTRLTVV.